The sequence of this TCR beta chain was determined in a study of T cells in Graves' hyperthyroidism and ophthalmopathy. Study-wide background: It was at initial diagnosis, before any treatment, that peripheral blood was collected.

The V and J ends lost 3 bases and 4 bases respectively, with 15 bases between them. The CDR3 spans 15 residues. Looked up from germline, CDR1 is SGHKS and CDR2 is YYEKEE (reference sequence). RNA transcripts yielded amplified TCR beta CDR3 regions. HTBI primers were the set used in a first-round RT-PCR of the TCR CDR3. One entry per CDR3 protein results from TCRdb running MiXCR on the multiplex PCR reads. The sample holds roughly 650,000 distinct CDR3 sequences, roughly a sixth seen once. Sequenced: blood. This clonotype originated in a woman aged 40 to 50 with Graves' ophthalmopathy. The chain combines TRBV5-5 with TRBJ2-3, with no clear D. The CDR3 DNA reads TGTGCCAGCAGCTGGGCGGCAGGTCGGGCAGATACGCAGTATTTT. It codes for CASSWAAGRADTQYF.